The present T cell receptor beta chain was sequenced within a study of Graves' ophthalmopathy and Graves' hyperthyroidism. Study-level background: Calling hyperthyroidism stable required that no ophthalmopathy show up within 18 months of follow-up. Findings of the study overall: A majority of expanded thyroid clonotypes exceeding 0.001 frequency were likewise present in blood.

With regard to this clonotype: The antigen is undetermined.

Recruitment covered hyperthyroidism patients aged 18 to 65 whose new diagnosis was of under 2 months' duration. Diagnosis was based on clinical symptoms, serum thyroxine, TRAb, thyroid ultrasound and orbital computed tomography. The sequenced template was RNA, covering the TCR beta CDR3 region. Second-round multiplex PCR came after first-round RT-PCR with HTBI primers. TCRdb re-called the multiplex PCR reads through MiXCR, storing one row per CDR3 protein. The data contain about 600,000 distinct CDR3 sequences, roughly 39% of them singletons. CDR3 length: 13 residues. Per germline, CDR1 DFQATT and CDR2 SNEGSKA (reference sequence). V gave up 1 base and J gave up 6 bases, with 11 bases separating them.

This sequence originates from an adult man with Graves' hyperthyroidism. The rearrangement uses TRBV20-1 and TRBJ2-3, with D tentatively TRBD1 or TRBD2 (6 bases each). Sequenced material: peripheral blood or thyroid tissue (not recorded which). The CDR3 loop reads CSARARGGDTQYF. The DNA of the CDR3 is TGCAGTGCTAGAGCCAGAGGGGGGGATACGCAGTATTTT.